The 2 T cell receptor beta chains reported below all come from one sample, sequenced in a study of T cell responses to AZD1222 COVID-19 vaccine. Some clones are missing from TCRdb's copy, which holds only in-frame ones; the method was immunoSEQ multiplex PCR. The sample yields roughly 93,000 clones, roughly nine tenths seen once. This specimen was peripheral blood, taken on day 0 of MenACWY control vaccination. These receptors were taken from an adult in good health.

This clone was picked up a small number of times. V and J are TRBV28 and TRBJ2-2; D is unresolved. Trimming took 7 bases from V and 4 from J, leaving 10 bases between them. The CDR3 has 13 residues. CDR1 and CDR2 from the germline V gene are MDHEN and SYDVKM. CDR3 in amino acids: CASISGVTGELFF. In DNA form, the CDR3 reads TGTGCCAGCATCAGTGGGGTCACCGGGGAGCTGTTTTTT.

CDR3 amino acids: CASSSSGRYNEQFF. The CDR3 DNA reads TGTGCCAGCAGTAGTTCAGGACGGTACAATGAGCAGTTCTTC. The chain has TRBV7-9 and TRBJ2-1; no clear D. The germline gives CDR1 SEHNR, CDR2 FQNEAQ (reference sequence). This CDR3 is 14 amino acids long. V was shortened by 6 bases and J by 4 bases, with 13 bases between the two germline ends.